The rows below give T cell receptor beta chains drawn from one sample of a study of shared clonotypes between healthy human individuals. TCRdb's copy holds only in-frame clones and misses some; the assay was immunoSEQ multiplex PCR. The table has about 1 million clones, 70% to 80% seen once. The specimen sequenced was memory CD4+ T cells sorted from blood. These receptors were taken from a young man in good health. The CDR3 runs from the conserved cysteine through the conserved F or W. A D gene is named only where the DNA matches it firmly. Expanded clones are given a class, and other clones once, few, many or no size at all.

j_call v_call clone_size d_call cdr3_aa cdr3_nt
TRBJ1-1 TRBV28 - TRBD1 CASSLSSGGTEAFF TGTGCCAGCAGTTTATCCTCAGGGGGCACTGAAGCTTTCTTT
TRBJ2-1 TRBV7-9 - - CASSLVLGSPFF TGTGCCAGCAGCTTAGTACTAGGGAGTCCGTTCTTC
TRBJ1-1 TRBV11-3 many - CASSLEQGEAFF TGTGCCAGCAGCTTAGAACAGGGTGAAGCTTTCTTT
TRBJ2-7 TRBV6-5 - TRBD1 CASSAQGGPYEQYF TGTGCCAGCAGTGCACAGGGGGGACCCTACGAGCAGTACTTC
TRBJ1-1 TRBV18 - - CASTTGENTEAFF TGTGCCAGCACGACAGGAGAGAACACTGAAGCTTTCTTT
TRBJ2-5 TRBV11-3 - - CASSLTPFRAQYF TGTGCCAGCAGCCTGACACCCTTCCGGGCCCAGTACTTC
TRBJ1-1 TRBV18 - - CASSPTGMNTEAFF TGTGCCAGCTCACCGACAGGCATGAACACTGAAGCTTTCTTT
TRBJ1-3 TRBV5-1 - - CASSPTGTGNTIYF TGCGCCAGCAGCCCGACAGGAACTGGAAACACCATATATTTT
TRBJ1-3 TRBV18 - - CASSPTRGSGNTIYF TGTGCCAGCTCACCGACCAGGGGCTCTGGAAACACCATATATTTT
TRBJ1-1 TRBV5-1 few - CASSSDRFATEAFF TGCGCCAGCAGCTCCGACAGGTTCGCCACTGAAGCTTTCTTT
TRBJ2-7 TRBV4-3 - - CASSQRDGLEQYF TGCGCCAGCAGCCAAAGGGATGGGCTCGAGCAGTACTTC
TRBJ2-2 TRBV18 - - CASYPWGSDTGELFF TGTGCCAGCTACCCATGGGGTTCGGACACCGGGGAGCTGTTTTTT
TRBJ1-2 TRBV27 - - CASSPIDGYGYTF TGTGCCAGCAGTCCCATCGACGGGTATGGCTACACCTTC
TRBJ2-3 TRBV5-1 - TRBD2 CASSRRLAASTDTQYF TGCGCCAGCAGCAGGCGACTAGCGGCAAGCACAGATACGCAGTATTTT
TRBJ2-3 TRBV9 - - CASSVWQGRDTQYF TGTGCCAGCAGCGTCTGGCAGGGAAGAGATACGCAGTATTTT
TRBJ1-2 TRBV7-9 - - CASSFGGDRDYGYTF TGTGCCAGCAGCTTCGGCGGCGATCGGGACTATGGCTACACCTTC
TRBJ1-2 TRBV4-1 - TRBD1 CASSPGQPYGYTF TGCGCCAGCAGCCCGGGACAGCCCTATGGCTACACCTTC
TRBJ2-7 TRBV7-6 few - CASSLSGGEYEQYF TGTGCCAGCAGCTTATCCGGGGGCGAGTACGAGCAGTACTTC
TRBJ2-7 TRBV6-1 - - CASRNGYEQYF TGTGCCAGCAGAAACGGTTACGAGCAGTACTTC
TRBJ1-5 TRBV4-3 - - CASSRDGGQPQHF TGCGCCAGCAGCCGGGACGGGGGGCAGCCCCAGCATTTT
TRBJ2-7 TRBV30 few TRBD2 CAWSAGLAVYEQYF TGTGCCTGGAGTGCGGGACTAGCGGTCTACGAGCAGTACTTC
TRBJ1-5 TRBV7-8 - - CASSLAQSNQPQHF TGTGCCAGCAGCTTAGCACAAAGCAATCAGCCCCAGCATTTT
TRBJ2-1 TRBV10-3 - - CAISREGVRNEQFF TGTGCCATCAGTAGGGAAGGGGTGAGGAATGAGCAGTTCTTC
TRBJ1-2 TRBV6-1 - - CASRQGHGYTF TGTGCCAGCCGGCAGGGGCACGGCTACACCTTC
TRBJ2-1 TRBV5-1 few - CASSLDPGGQNEQFF TGCGCCAGCAGCTTGGACCCCGGGGGCCAAAATGAGCAGTTCTTC
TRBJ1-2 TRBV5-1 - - CASSLAGLAAVKGYTF TGCGCCAGCAGCTTGGCCGGTTTGGCAGCGGTCAAAGGCTACACCTTC
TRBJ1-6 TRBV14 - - CASSQDWGANSPLHF TGTGCCAGCAGCCAAGACTGGGGGGCCAATTCACCCCTCCACTTT
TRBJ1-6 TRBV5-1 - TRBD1 CASSLLTGTGTSPLHF TGCGCCAGCAGCTTGCTTACCGGGACAGGGACTTCACCCCTCCACTTT
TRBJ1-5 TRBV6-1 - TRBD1 CASSEAFRGQGPQHF TGTGCCAGCAGTGAAGCTTTCAGGGGGCAGGGGCCCCAGCATTTT
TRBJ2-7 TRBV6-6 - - CASAPTAYEQYF TGTGCCAGCGCTCCAACGGCCTACGAGCAGTACTTC
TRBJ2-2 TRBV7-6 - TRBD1 CASSPGQGSNTGELFF TGTGCCAGCAGCCCCGGACAGGGATCGAACACCGGGGAGCTGTTTTTT
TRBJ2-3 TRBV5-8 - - CASSLGQGADTQYF TGTGCCAGCAGCTTGGGTCAGGGTGCAGATACGCAGTATTTT
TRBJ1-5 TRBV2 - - CASSEGSQGSQPQHF TGTGCCAGCAGTGAGGGCTCGCAGGGAAGCCAGCCCCAGCATTTT
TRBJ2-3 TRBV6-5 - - CASSRDLGGTDTQYF TGTGCCAGCAGCCGGGACTTGGGCGGCACAGATACGCAGTATTTT
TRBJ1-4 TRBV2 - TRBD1 CASADRQGSEKLFF TGTGCCAGTGCCGATCGACAGGGCAGTGAAAAACTGTTTTTT
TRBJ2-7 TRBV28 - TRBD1 CASSLTGVSYEQYF TGTGCCAGCAGTTTAACAGGGGTCAGCTACGAGCAGTACTTC
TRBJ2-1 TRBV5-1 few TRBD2 CASIPGTSGRSGEQFF TGCGCCAGCATCCCCGGGACTAGCGGGAGATCCGGAGAGCAGTTCTTC
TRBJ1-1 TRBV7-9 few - CASSQVTVNTEAFF TGTGCCAGCAGCCAGGTTACAGTGAACACTGAAGCTTTCTTT
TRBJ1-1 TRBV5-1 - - CASSSSGGNTEAFF TGCGCCAGCAGCTCCTCCGGTGGGAACACTGAAGCTTTCTTT
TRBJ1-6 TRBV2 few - CASSGTAPSPLHF TGTGCCAGCAGTGGGACGGCCCCTTCCCCCCTCCACTTT
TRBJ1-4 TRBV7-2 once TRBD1 CASSSRQGQKLFF TGTGCCAGCAGCTCCAGACAGGGCCAAAAACTGTTTTTT
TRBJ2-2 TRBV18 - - CASSPSQTGELFF TGTGCCAGCTCACCCAGCCAAACCGGGGAGCTGTTTTTT
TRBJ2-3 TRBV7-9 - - CASSLDRAATDTQYF TGTGCCAGCAGCTTAGACAGAGCGGCCACAGATACGCAGTATTTT
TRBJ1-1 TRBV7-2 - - CASGTPGVNTEAFF TGTGCCAGCGGGACCCCGGGCGTGAACACTGAAGCTTTCTTT
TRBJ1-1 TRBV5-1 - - CASSFVGGNTEAFF TGCGCCAGCAGCTTCGTGGGGGGGAACACTGAAGCTTTCTTT
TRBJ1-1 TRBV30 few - CAWSVRGNTEAFF TGTGCCTGGAGTGTCAGGGGGAACACTGAAGCTTTCTTT
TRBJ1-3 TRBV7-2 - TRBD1 CASSYSQGISGNTIYF TGTGCCAGCAGCTATTCACAGGGGATCTCTGGAAACACCATATATTTT
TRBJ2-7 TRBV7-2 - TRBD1 CASSPGQGWDEQYF TGTGCCAGCAGCCCCGGACAGGGTTGGGACGAGCAGTACTTC
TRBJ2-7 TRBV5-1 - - CASSPMDIGEGEQYF TGCGCCAGCAGCCCCATGGATATAGGGGAAGGGGAGCAGTACTTC
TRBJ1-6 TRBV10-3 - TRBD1 CAIRNTGDNSPLHF TGTGCCATCAGGAATACAGGGGATAATTCACCCCTCCACTTT
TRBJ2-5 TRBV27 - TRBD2 CASSASGGRETQYF TGTGCCAGCAGTGCCTCCGGGGGGAGAGAGACCCAGTACTTC